The next 20 T cell receptor beta chains were all read from a single sample in a study of CD8+ T cells in alopecia areata (dated by TCRdb to the late 2010s). Library generation was performed with the immunoSEQ multiplex PCR assay. RNA was extracted from all samples and reverse transcribed into cDNA, which served as template for TCR sequencing. TCRdb provides this immuneACCESS table in a form limited to in-frame rearrangements. Some clones are lacking; in checked studies, under half of them reflect an unresolved V gene, and why the rest are absent is not known. The table for this sample lists roughly 220,000 clones; less than 45% of them were counted only once. 0.45% to 0.55% of the sample comes from the top ten. What the treatment or condition label conveys for this sample: oral pan-JAK inhibitor, 5-10 mg twice daily. The sample consisted of CD4+ T cells sorted from blood, taken between weeks 30 and 35, from a patient treated with tofacitinib. The receptors here all came from a human donor with alopecia areata.

There are a few counts of this clone. V gene TRBV5-1 combines with J gene TRBJ1-2; D remains ambiguous. The CDR3 consists of 12 residues. The germline V and J ends were trimmed by 5 bases and 8 bases, with 13 bases remaining between them. In germline, CDR1 is SGHRS, CDR2 YFSETQ. The DNA for the CDR3 is TGCGCCAGCAGAGGAGGAAGTGAGGGCTACACCTTC. Translated: CASRGGSEGYTF. The variable domain in full, completed from reference TRBV5-1 and TRBJ1-2, reads KAGVTQTPRYLIKTRGQQVTLSCSPISGHRSVSWYQQTPGQGLQFLFEYFSETQRNKGNFPGRFSGRQFSNSRSEMNVSTLELGDSALYLCASRGGSEGYTFGSGTRLTVV.

The chain employs TRBV6-5 and TRBJ2-7; TRBD1 might be the D (6 bases). Trimming removed 6 bases at V and 3 bases at J, with 12 bases between. Germline V lookup: CDR1 MNHEY, CDR2 SVGAGI. The CDR3 runs to 13 residues. CDR3 sequence reads: CASRPGAYYEQYF. Here the CDR3 DNA reads TGTGCCAGCAGGCCAGGGGCCTACTACGAGCAGTACTTC.

This clone was detected only a few times. The V and J genes are TRBV21-1 and TRBJ2-7; the table's D call of TRBD1 was not tested on the DNA. TRBV21-1 is recorded as a pseudogene. The length of the CDR3 is 12 residues. CDR3 region: CANRTGEAEQYF. For the CDR3, the DNA is TGTGCCAACCGTACAGGGGAGGCCGAGCAGTACTTC.

The V and J genes are TRBV9 and TRBJ1-2, with 7 bases that match TRBD1. The germline V gene has CDR1 SGDLS and CDR2 YYNGEE. This CDR3 has 14 amino acids. The J segment lost 4 bases and the V segment lost 0 bases, leaving 3 bases of the junction unmatched. CDR3 bases: TGTGCCAGCAGCGTAGGGGAGGGGGCCTATGGCTACACCTTC. Protein product: CASSVGEGAYGYTF.

This clone was counted many times. This chain uses TRBV7-6 with TRBJ2-3; D not resolved. There are 14 residues in the CDR3. The germline gives CDR1 SGHVS, CDR2 FNYEAQ. The V and J ends lost 2 bases and 1 base respectively, with 7 bases between them. The CDR3 DNA follows: TGTGCCAGCAGCTTAAGGCAGGGCACAGATACGCAGTATTTT. Translating it yields CASSLRQGTDTQYF.

The rearrangement joins TRBV27 to TRBJ1-2; D might be TRBD1 (5 bases). V lost 5 bases and J 3 bases, leaving 22 bases between the germline ends. Per the germline V gene, CDR1 is MNHEY and CDR2 is SMNVEV (reference sequence). This CDR3 is built from 17 residues. The CDR3 DNA reads as TGTGCCAGCAGTGCCCTAAGGCAGGGTCGAGGTGACTATGGCTACACCTTC. Its translation: CASSALRQGRGDYGYTF.

The chain combines TRBV7-9 with TRBJ2-1; D is unresolved. The V end lost 5 bases, the J end lost 6 bases, and 20 bases lay between the germline ends. Germline CDR1 is SEHNR and CDR2 is FQNEAQ (reference sequence). This CDR3 spans 16 amino acids. CDR3 sequence: CASSLLTPAKRNEQFF. CDR3 in DNA: TGTGCCAGCAGCCTCCTAACTCCTGCCAAACGCAATGAGCAGTTCTTC.

Many counts were recorded for this clone. The V gene is TRBV7-9, the J gene TRBJ1-1; 9 bases map to TRBD1. The CDR3 contains 14 residues. The junction had 6 bases not matched to a gene; V was cut back by 5 bases and J by 5 bases. The germline CDR1 and CDR2 sequences are SEHNR and FQNEAQ (reference sequence). The CDR3 coding sequence is TGTGCCAGCAGCCACGGGACAGGGCGGACTGAAGCTTTCTTT. Translated, it gives CASSHGTGRTEAFF.

This clone was seen a few times. This rearrangement joins TRBV27 to TRBJ2-5; D is perhaps TRBD1 (6 bases). CDR1 is MNHEY and CDR2 is SMNVEV in the germline V gene (reference sequence). The CDR3 spans 13 residues. The CDR3 loop reads CARPMTGKETQYF. The CDR3 DNA follows: TGTGCTCGCCCTATGACAGGAAAAGAGACCCAGTACTTC.

The chain carries TRBV6-5 and TRBJ1-2; D is undetermined. This CDR3 has 16 residues. Trimming stripped 1 base from V and 4 bases from J, with 16 bases between. The germline V gene has CDR1 MNHEY and CDR2 SVGAGI. Written as DNA, the CDR3 is TGTGCCAGCAGTTACTATCGGCAGCCCGGGCTCTATGGCTACACCTTC. It specifies CASSYYRQPGLYGYTF.

The V gene is TRBV30, the J gene TRBJ1-2; no clear D gene. Per germline, CDR1 GTSNPN and CDR2 SVGIG (reference sequence). Deletions cut 2 bases from V and 0 bases from J, with 4 bases between. CDR3 length equals 12 residues. The chain's CDR3 is CAWSKANYGYTF. As DNA, the CDR3 is TGTGCCTGGAGTAAGGCTAACTATGGCTACACCTTC.

This chain uses TRBV9 with TRBJ2-1; the D gene is possibly TRBD1 (5 bases). The germline V gene encodes CDR1 SGDLS and CDR2 YYNGEE. V was cut by 7 bases and J by 2 bases, with 16 bases left in between. The CDR3 totals 15 residues. In DNA, the CDR3 is TGTGCCAGCTCGCCGGAAGGGGTTCCCTACAATGAGCAGTTCTTC. Residues: CASSPEGVPYNEQFF.

The genes are TRBV9 and TRBJ1-2; no firm D call. Germline V gene lookup returns CDR1 SGDLS and CDR2 YYNGEE. The germline V and J ends were trimmed by 3 bases and 3 bases, with 15 bases remaining between them. The CDR3 consists of 15 residues. DNA for the CDR3: TGTGCCAGCAGCGAGGGTCCGGCTAACGACTATGGCTACACCTTC. This sequence encodes CASSEGPANDYGYTF.

The V and J genes are TRBV30 and TRBJ2-7; D not resolved. The CDR3 has 14 amino acids. The germline CDR1 and CDR2 sequences are GTSNPN and SVGIG (reference sequence). V shed 0 bases and J shed 4 bases, with 13 bases lying between them. CDR3 DNA sequence: TGTGCCTGGAGTGTACCTTACGCTGATTACGAGCAGTACTTC. It encodes CAWSVPYADYEQYF.

The chain recombines TRBV7-2 with TRBJ1-2; TRBD1 matches at 12 bases. The V gene's germline CDR1 is SGHTA and CDR2 FQGNSA. Trimming removed 6 bases from V and 9 bases from J; junction bases left unmatched: 8. There are 14 residues in the CDR3. The CDR3 spells CASREPGQGASYTF. The CDR3 DNA follows: TGTGCCAGCAGAGAGCCGGGACAGGGGGCGAGCTACACCTTC.

V is TRBV6-5 and J is TRBJ1-5; D is uncertain. This CDR3 has 13 residues. Germline CDR1 is MNHEY and CDR2 is SVGAGI. Trimming left V 8 bases short and J 1 base short, with 9 bases between. The CDR3 nucleotides are TGTGCCAGCGGGAGGTCAAGCAATCAGCCCCAGCATTTT. It is translated as CASGRSSNQPQHF.

This clone occurred a few times. The gene calls are TRBV5-1 and TRBJ2-1; the D gene could be TRBD1 or TRBD2 (6 bases each). Germline V gives CDR1 SGHRS, CDR2 YFSETQ. The length of the CDR3 is 15 residues. The ends were cut back, 2 bases at V and 6 bases at J, with 15 bases in the middle. CDR3 region: CASSFDRPGGNEQFF. The CDR3 region has the DNA TGCGCCAGCAGCTTTGACAGGCCCGGGGGCAATGAGCAGTTCTTC. The whole variable domain, filled in from reference TRBV5-1 and TRBJ2-1, reads KAGVTQTPRYLIKTRGQQVTLSCSPISGHRSVSWYQQTPGQGLQFLFEYFSETQRNKGNFPGRFSGRQFSNSRSEMNVSTLELGDSALYLCASSFDRPGGNEQFFGPGTRLTVL.

In this sample, this clone turned up a few times. This chain connects TRBV6-6 to TRBJ1-2, with D possibly matching TRBD1 (5 bases). V was clipped by 0 bases and J by 5 bases, with 13 bases between them. In germline, CDR1 is MNHNY, CDR2 SVGAGI (reference sequence). This CDR3 comprises 15 residues. CDR3 nucleotides: TGTGCCAGCAGTTACTCAGGGTCGGGGGGATATGGCTACACCTTC. This translates into CASSYSGSGGYGYTF.

The chain joins TRBV5-5 to TRBJ2-7, with unresolved D. Germline V gives CDR1 SGHKS, CDR2 YYEKEE (reference sequence). Trimming removed 3 bases from V and 7 bases from J, with 11 bases in between. The length of the CDR3 is 12 residues. CDR3 coding DNA: TGTGCCAGCAGCTCCATCTACGGGGAGCAGTACTTC. Protein: CASSSIYGEQYF.

This clone was recorded only once. The rearrangement links TRBV30 to TRBJ2-2; D is ambiguous. V was trimmed by 1 base and J by 1 base, leaving 4 bases between them. Germline V gene sequence: CDR1 GTSNPN, CDR2 SVGIG (reference sequence). The CDR3 consists of 13 residues. The DNA for the CDR3 is TGTGCCTGGAGTGGGCAGAACACCGGGGAGCTGTTTTTT. Amino acid sequence: CAWSGQNTGELFF.